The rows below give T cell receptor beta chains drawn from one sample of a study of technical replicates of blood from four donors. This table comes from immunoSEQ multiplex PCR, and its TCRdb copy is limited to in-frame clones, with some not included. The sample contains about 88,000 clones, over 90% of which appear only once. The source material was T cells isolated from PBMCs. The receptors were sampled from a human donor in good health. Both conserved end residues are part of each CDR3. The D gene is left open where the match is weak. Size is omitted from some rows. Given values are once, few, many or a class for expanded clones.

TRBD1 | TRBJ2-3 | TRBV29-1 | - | TGCAGCGCGTCGACAGGGAGCACAGATACGCAGTATTTT | CSASTGSTDTQYF
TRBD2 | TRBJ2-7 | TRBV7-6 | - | TGTGCCAGCAGCGCACCGAGCGGGAGGTTCGACGAGCAGTACTTC | CASSAPSGRFDEQYF
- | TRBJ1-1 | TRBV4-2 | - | TGTGCCAGCAGCCAGCACAGCGGACAGCCGAACACTGAAGCTTTCTTT | CASSQHSGQPNTEAFF
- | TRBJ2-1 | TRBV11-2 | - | TGTGCCAGCAGCTTAGCGGGCGGACTCGTAGAGCAGTTCTTC | CASSLAGGLVEQFF
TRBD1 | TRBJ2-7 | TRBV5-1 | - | TGCGCCAGCAGCTTGGCCGGACAGGACTACGAGCAGTACTTC | CASSLAGQDYEQYF
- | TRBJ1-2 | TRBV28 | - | TGTGCCAGCAGTTTTTGGGGCGGGGGTGGCTACACCTTC | CASSFWGGGGYTF
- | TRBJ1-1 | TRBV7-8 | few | TGTGCCAGCAGCTTAGCCAGGGAAGCTTTCTTT | CASSLAREAFF
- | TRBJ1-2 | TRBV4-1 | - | TGCGCCAGCAGCCAAGTTTCTCCACTCCCCCGCGAGGAGCCTAACTATGGCTACACCTTC | CASSQVSPLPREEPNYGYTF
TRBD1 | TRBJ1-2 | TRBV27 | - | TGTGCCAGCAGCGCCCCCCGACAGGGAAATTTTGGCTACACCTTC | CASSAPRQGNFGYTF
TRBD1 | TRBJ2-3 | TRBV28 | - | TGTGCCAGCAGGACAGGGGGCAACCAAGATACGCAGTATTTT | CASRTGGNQDTQYF
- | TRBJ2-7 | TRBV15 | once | TGTGCCACCAGCAGAGTCTTGGACAGCTACGAGCAGTACTTC | CATSRVLDSYEQYF
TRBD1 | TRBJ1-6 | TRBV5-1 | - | TGCGCCAGCAGCACTGGACAGGGCGGCTCCTATAATTCACCCCTCCACTTT | CASSTGQGGSYNSPLHF
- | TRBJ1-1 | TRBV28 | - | TGTGCCAGCCTGATCAGGGAGAACACTGAAGCTTTCTTT | CASLIRENTEAFF
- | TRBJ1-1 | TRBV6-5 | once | TGTGCCAGCAGAAGGGGGTGGAGTACTGAAGCTTTCTTT | CASRRGWSTEAFF
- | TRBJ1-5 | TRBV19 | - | TGTGCCAGTAGGACAGCGAATAGCAATCAGCCCCAGCATTTT | CASRTANSNQPQHF
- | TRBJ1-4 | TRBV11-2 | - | TGTGCCAGCAGCTTATTCAGGAATGAAAAACTGTTTTTT | CASSLFRNEKLFF
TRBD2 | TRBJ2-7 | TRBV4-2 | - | TGTGCCAGCAGCCCTCGGGGGGGGGCCTACGAGCAGTACTTC | CASSPRGGAYEQYF
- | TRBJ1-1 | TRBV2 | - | TGTGCCAGCAGGAAAACCGCCCAAGCCATGAACACTGAAGCTTTCTTT | CASRKTAQAMNTEAFF
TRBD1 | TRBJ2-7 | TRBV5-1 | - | TGCGCCAGCAGCCTGGCGGGACAGGGGAGCTACGAGCAGTACTTC | CASSLAGQGSYEQYF
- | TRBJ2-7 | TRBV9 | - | TGTGCCAGCAGCGTAGATCTAGTCCAAAGTGGGGAGCAGTACTTC | CASSVDLVQSGEQYF
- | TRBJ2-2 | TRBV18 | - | TGTGCCAGCTCACCACTAGAATCCACCGGGGAGCTGTTTTTT | CASSPLESTGELFF
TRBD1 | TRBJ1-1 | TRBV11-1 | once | TGTGCCAGCAGCTCCATCTTGACAGGGGGCCTGGGGAACACTGAAGCTTTCTTT | CASSSILTGGLGNTEAFF
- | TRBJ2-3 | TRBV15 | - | TGTGCCACCAGCGAACAACGGGGGGCCGGGTCAGATACGCAGTATTTT | CATSEQRGAGSDTQYF
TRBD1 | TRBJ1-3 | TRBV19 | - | TGTGCCAGTAGTCCCACAGGGGGGTCTGGAAACACCATATATTTT | CASSPTGGSGNTIYF
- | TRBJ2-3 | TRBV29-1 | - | TGCAGCAAACAGGGTAGCACAGATACGCAGTATTTT | CSKQGSTDTQYF
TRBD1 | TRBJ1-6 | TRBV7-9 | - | TGTGCCAGCAGGGGCTGGACAGGGAATTCACCCCTCCACTTT | CASRGWTGNSPLHF
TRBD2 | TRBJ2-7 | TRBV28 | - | TGTGCCAGCAGAACCCAAGGACTAGCGGGAGACCTCTCCTACGAGCAGTACTTC | CASRTQGLAGDLSYEQYF
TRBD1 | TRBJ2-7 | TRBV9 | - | TGTGCCAGCAGCGCACAGGGGCTGGGGTGGGAGCAGTACTTC | CASSAQGLGWEQYF
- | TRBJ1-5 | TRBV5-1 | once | TGCGCCAGCAGCTTGGGGAGCGGGGGTCATGGACAGCCCCAGCATTTT | CASSLGSGGHGQPQHF
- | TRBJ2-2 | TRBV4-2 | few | TGTGCCAGCATGCCGGCTAGCTGGGAGGAGACCGGGGAGCTGTTTTTT | CASMPASWEETGELFF
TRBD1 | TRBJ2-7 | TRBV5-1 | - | TGCGCCAGCAGCTTGGCTAGGGGGCGGTTCTACGAGCAGTACTTC | CASSLARGRFYEQYF
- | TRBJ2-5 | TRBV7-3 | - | TGTGCCAGCAGCACCCGGGCCTTCGGAGGGGAGACCCAGTACTTC | CASSTRAFGGETQYF
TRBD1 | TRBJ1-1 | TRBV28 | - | TGTGCCAGCAGGCCCGGGACAGGGCTTTGGGGGCAGATGAACACTGAAGCTTTCTTT | CASRPGTGLWGQMNTEAFF
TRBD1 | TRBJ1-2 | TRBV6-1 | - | TGTGCCAGCAGTGAGTCGACAGGGCCAAACTATGGCTACACCTTC | CASSESTGPNYGYTF
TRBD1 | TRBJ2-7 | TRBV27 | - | TGTGCCAGCAGTTACGGGACAGGAGCCTACGAGCAGTACTTC | CASSYGTGAYEQYF
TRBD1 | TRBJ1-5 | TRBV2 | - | TGTGCCAGCGACAGGGGCAATCAGCCCCAGCATTTT | CASDRGNQPQHF
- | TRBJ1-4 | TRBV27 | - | TGTGCCAGCAGTTTGATTGGGAGGGGAAGAAATGAAAAACTGTTTTTT | CASSLIGRGRNEKLFF
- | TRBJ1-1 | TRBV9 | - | TGTGCCAGCAGCGCCTTTCCGACAGACTCCGAAGCTTTCTTT | CASSAFPTDSEAFF
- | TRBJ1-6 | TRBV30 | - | TGTGCCTGGAGCACCACAGGGATGGTTCGGCTCGGATCACCCCTCCACTTT | CAWSTTGMVRLGSPLHF
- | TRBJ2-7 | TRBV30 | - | TGTGCCTGGAGCCGAGGCCTAAGCTCCTACGAGCAGTACTTC | CAWSRGLSSYEQYF